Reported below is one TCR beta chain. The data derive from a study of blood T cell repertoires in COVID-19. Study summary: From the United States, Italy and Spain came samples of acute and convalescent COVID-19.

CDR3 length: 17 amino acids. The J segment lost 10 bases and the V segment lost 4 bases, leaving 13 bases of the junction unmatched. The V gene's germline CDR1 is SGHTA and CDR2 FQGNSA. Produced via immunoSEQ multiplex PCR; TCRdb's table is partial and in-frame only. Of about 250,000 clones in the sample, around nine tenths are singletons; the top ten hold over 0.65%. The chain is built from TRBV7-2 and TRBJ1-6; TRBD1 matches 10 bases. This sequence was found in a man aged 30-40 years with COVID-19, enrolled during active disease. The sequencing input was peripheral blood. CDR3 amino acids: CASSWDMGQGIRSPLHF. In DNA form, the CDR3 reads TGTGCCAGCAGCTGGGACATGGGACAGGGGATTCGATCACCCCTCCACTTT.